This T cell receptor (beta chain) derives from a study of T cell clonotyping in hematopoietic cell transplantation. Study conclusions and caveats: Broader posttransplant TCR repertoire diversity was predicted by graft donor and pretransplant recipient Inverse Simpson Index values.

Worth noting for this clone: What it recognizes is unknown.

There are 13 residues in the CDR3. Trimming took 1 base from V and 5 from J, leaving 8 bases between them. Germline values: CDR1 LNHDA, CDR2 SQIVND (reference sequence). Some clones are missing from TCRdb's copy, which holds only in-frame ones; the method was immunoSEQ multiplex PCR. The data contain fewer than 15,000 clones, roughly 50% of them singletons. V gene TRBV19 combines with J gene TRBJ1-1; no firm D call. Source material: peripheral blood mononuclear cells. This TCR derives from a man aged 50 to 60 in good health. Some clones in this sample may be carry-over from other donors' samples. For the CDR3, the DNA is TGTGCCAGTAGTATAGGAGTGGGTACTGAAGCTTTCTTT. It translates to CASSIGVGTEAFF.